A selection of T cell receptor beta chains follows, all from one sample in a study of STAT3 mutations in large granular lymphocyte leukemia. Data came from immunoSEQ multiplex PCR; TCRdb stores just in-frame clones and leaves some out. The sample lists about 3,800 clones, around 42% seen once, with about 85% in the top ten. The sequencing input was peripheral blood mononuclear cells. These TCRs come from a man aged 55 to 70 with T-cell large granular lymphocyte leukemia. Some clones in this sample may be carry-over from other donors' samples. CDR3s include the opening cysteine and the closing phenylalanine or tryptophan. The D gene is left open where the match is weak. Expanded clones are given a class, and other clones once, few, many or no size at all.

CDR3 DNA: TGTGCCTGGAGTGGACAGAGGGGAGATACGCAGTATTTT; CDR3 protein: CAWSGQRGDTQYF; clone size: -; V gene: TRBV30; D gene: -; J gene: TRBJ2-3
CDR3 DNA: TGTGCCAGCAAACGGAATGCGAACACCGGGGAGCTGTTTTTT; CDR3 protein: CASKRNANTGELFF; clone size: few; V gene: TRBV2; D gene: -; J gene: TRBJ2-2
CDR3 DNA: TGTGCCAGCAGCTTTGGATTCCAAGAGACCCAGTACTTC; CDR3 protein: CASSFGFQETQYF; clone size: -; V gene: TRBV5-6; D gene: -; J gene: TRBJ2-5
CDR3 DNA: TGTGCCAGCAGCTTGTCGAGAACGAACACCGGGGAGCTGTTTTTT; CDR3 protein: CASSLSRTNTGELFF; clone size: -; V gene: TRBV5-4; D gene: -; J gene: TRBJ2-2
CDR3 DNA: TGTGCCAGCAGCTTCGCTGGGGCCAACGTCCTGACTTTC; CDR3 protein: CASSFAGANVLTF; clone size: -; V gene: TRBV5-4; D gene: -; J gene: TRBJ2-6
CDR3 DNA: TGTGCCAGTAGTAACTCCGCAGGGGGCGGTGAAAAACTGTTTTTT; CDR3 protein: CASSNSAGGGEKLFF; clone size: few; V gene: TRBV19; D gene: TRBD1; J gene: TRBJ1-4
CDR3 DNA: TGTGCCAGCAGCTTAGTGGCCTGGGGGGCTGGGGAGACCCAGTACTTC; CDR3 protein: CASSLVAWGAGETQYF; clone size: few; V gene: TRBV7-9; D gene: -; J gene: TRBJ2-5
CDR3 DNA: TGCGCCAGCTCCGGAGGGGGTATCGAGCAGTACTTC; CDR3 protein: CASSGGGIEQYF; clone size: -; V gene: TRBV5-1; D gene: -; J gene: TRBJ2-7
CDR3 DNA: TGTGCCAGCTCGATAGGGGGGGGGTACCAAGAGACCCAGTACTTC; CDR3 protein: CASSIGGGYQETQYF; clone size: -; V gene: TRBV5-4; D gene: -; J gene: TRBJ2-5
CDR3 DNA: TGCGCCAGCAGCCTCGACAGGTCCGGGGAGCTGTTTTTT; CDR3 protein: CASSLDRSGELFF; clone size: -; V gene: TRBV5-1; D gene: -; J gene: TRBJ2-2
CDR3 DNA: TGTGCCTGCCATATTGATTGGGGCGCGAAGTACGAGCAGTACTTC; CDR3 protein: CACHIDWGAKYEQYF; clone size: -; V gene: TRBV30; D gene: -; J gene: TRBJ2-7
CDR3 DNA: TGCAGCGTTTCCCCACACGGGACTTTAAGGGACACTGAAGCTTTCTTT; CDR3 protein: CSVSPHGTLRDTEAFF; clone size: few; V gene: TRBV29-1; D gene: -; J gene: TRBJ1-1
CDR3 DNA: TGCGCCAGCAGCAGACAGGGGGAAAGAGAAGAGACCCAGTACTTC; CDR3 protein: CASSRQGEREETQYF; clone size: -; V gene: TRBV5-1; D gene: TRBD1; J gene: TRBJ2-5
CDR3 DNA: TGTGCCAGCTCCCAGGTTGGAGTAGTGGCTAACTATGGCTACACCTTC; CDR3 protein: CASSQVGVVANYGYTF; clone size: -; V gene: TRBV18; D gene: -; J gene: TRBJ1-2